The entry below gives a single TCR beta chain sequence along with its context. Profiled with immunoSEQ multiplex PCR; TCRdb holds only in-frame clones, not every one. The table records roughly 700,000 clones, more than 80% of them present only once. Treatment reported: around 19 received Ad26.COV2.S at low or high dose, single or two shots; 5 received placebo; per-sample allocation not given. Sampling happened 63 days after the first vaccine or placebo injection. The sample belongs to a study of Ad26.COV2.S vaccination and SARS-CoV-2 variants. V was shortened by 8 bases and J by 2 bases, with 7 bases between the two germline ends. The CDR3 sequence is 11 residues long.

This specimen was peripheral blood, taken in a trial of Ad26.COV2.S vaccine versus placebo. This TCR was recovered from a person between 18 and 65 years old who received the Ad26.COV2.S COVID-19 vaccine or a placebo. The rearrangement links TRBV12-3 or TRBV12-4 to TRBJ2-7; possible D gene TRBD1, 5 bases. Here the CDR3 DNA reads TGTGCCAGCGGGGCGCCCTACGAGCAGTACTTC. Translation: CASGAPYEQYF.